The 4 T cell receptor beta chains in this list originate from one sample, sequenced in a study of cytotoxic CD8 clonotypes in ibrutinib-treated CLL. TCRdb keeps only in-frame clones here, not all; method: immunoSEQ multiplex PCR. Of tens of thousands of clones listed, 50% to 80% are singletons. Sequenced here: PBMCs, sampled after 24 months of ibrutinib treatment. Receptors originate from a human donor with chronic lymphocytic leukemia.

CDR3 in amino acids: CASSQGTQNWPQHF. CDR3 DNA: TGCGCCAGCAGCCAAGGGACCCAAAACTGGCCCCAGCATTTT. This chain joins TRBV4-1 and TRBJ1-5; D unclear. The CDR3 has 14 residues. CDR1 and CDR2 from the germline V gene are MGHRA and YSYEKL. V was trimmed by 1 base and J by 9 bases, leaving 13 bases between them.

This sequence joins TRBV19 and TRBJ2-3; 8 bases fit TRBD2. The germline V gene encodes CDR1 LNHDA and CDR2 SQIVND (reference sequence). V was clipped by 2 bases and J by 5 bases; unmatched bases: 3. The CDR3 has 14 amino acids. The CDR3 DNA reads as TGTGCCAGTAGTATAAAAGCGGGGGTAGATACGCAGTATTTT. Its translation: CASSIKAGVDTQYF.

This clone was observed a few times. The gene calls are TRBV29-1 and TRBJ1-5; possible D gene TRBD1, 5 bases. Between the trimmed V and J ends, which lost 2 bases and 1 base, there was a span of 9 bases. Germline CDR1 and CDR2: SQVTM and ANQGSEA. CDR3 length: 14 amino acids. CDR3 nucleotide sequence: TGCAGCGTTGAAATGGGGCGCAGCAATCAGCCCCAGCATTTT. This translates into CSVEMGRSNQPQHF.

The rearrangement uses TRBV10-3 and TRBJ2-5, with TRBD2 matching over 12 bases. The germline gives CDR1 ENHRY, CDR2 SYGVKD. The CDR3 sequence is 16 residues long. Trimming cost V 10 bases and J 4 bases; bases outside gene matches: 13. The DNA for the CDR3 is TGTGCCACCAGGCGTGCTAGCGGGGGGGCCGTAGAGACCCAGTACTTC. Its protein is CATRRASGGAVETQYF.